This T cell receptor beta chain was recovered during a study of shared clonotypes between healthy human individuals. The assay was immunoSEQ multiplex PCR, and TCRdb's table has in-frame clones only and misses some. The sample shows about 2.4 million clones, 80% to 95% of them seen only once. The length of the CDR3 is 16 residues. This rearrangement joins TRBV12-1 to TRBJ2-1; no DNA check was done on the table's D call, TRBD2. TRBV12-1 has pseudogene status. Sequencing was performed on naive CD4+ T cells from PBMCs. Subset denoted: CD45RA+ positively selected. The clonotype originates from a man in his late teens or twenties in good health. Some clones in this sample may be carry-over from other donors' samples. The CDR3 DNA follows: TGTGCCAGCAGCTCCATAACTAGCGGGAGCGGATATGAGCAGTTCTTC. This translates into CASSSITSGSGYEQFF.